A selection of T cell receptor beta chains follows, all from one sample in a study of blood T cell repertoires in COVID-19. Assay used: immunoSEQ multiplex PCR; TCRdb lists only in-frame clones, some missing. The sample includes 85,000 to 130,000 clones, approximately 80% of them seen just once. Sequencing was performed on peripheral blood. Receptor source: a man aged 60 to 69 with acute or convalescent COVID-19. Both conserved end residues are part of each CDR3. A D gene is named only where the DNA matches it firmly. Some rows have no size entry. The others give once, few or many, or a class for an expanded clone.

D gene | clone size | J gene | V gene | CDR3 DNA | CDR3 protein
- | - | TRBJ2-2 | TRBV6-5 | TGTGCCAGCGAATCAGGGCGCACCGGGGAGCTGTTTTTT | CASESGRTGELFF
- | - | TRBJ1-5 | TRBV19 | TGTGCCACCCGGGGGGTATTGGGTCAGCCCCAGCATTTT | CATRGVLGQPQHF
TRBD1 | - | TRBJ1-5 | TRBV6-2/TRBV6-3 | TGTGCCAGCAGTTACTCGATTCAGGGGGCAGGGGGCAATCAGCCCCAGCATTTT | CASSYSIQGAGGNQPQHF
TRBD2 | - | TRBJ2-7 | TRBV6-1 | TGTGCCAGCAGTGAAAGACGGGGGGGCTCCTACGAGCAGTACTTC | CASSERRGGSYEQYF
- | - | TRBJ1-6 | TRBV18 | TGTGCCAGCTCACCAGTTCAGGCCGATAATTCACCCCTCCACTTT | CASSPVQADNSPLHF
- | - | TRBJ1-6 | TRBV4-1 | TGCGCCAGCAGCCAAGAGGGCCAAAAGAGCTCCTATAATTCACCCCTCCACTTT | CASSQEGQKSSYNSPLHF
- | - | TRBJ1-3 | TRBV20-1 | TGCAGTTACAGGGTTGGAAACACCATATATTTT | CSYRVGNTIYF
TRBD1 | - | TRBJ2-7 | TRBV6-6 | TGTGCCAGCAGTTACTCGGACAGGGGCACCTACGAGCAGTACTTC | CASSYSDRGTYEQYF
TRBD2 | - | TRBJ2-1 | TRBV7-3 | TGTGCCAGCAGCTTATTGGGACTAGCGGGGTATGAGCAGTTCTTC | CASSLLGLAGYEQFF
- | - | TRBJ1-2 | TRBV7-3 | TGTGCCAGCAGCATTAACAGGGAAAGCTACACCTTC | CASSINRESYTF
- | - | TRBJ1-3 | TRBV10-3 | TGTGCCATCAGTGGAGTGGCGGGGACTCCTGGAAACACCATATATTTT | CAISGVAGTPGNTIYF
- | - | TRBJ2-3 | TRBV19 | TGTGCCAGTAGTATAGTAGCCCTTTCAGGGCCCACAGATACGCAGTATTTT | CASSIVALSGPTDTQYF
TRBD2 | - | TRBJ2-7 | TRBV27 | TGTGCCAGCAGTGAGCGGGGCCATATCGAGCAGTACTTC | CASSERGHIEQYF
- | - | TRBJ2-2 | TRBV28 | TGTGCCAGCAGGAGGGGAGGTACTAACACCGGGGAGCTGTTTTTT | CASRRGGTNTGELFF
TRBD2 | - | TRBJ2-7 | TRBV4-2 | TGTGCCAGCAGCCGCGGGACTAGCGGGAGGGCCTACGAGCAGTACTTC | CASSRGTSGRAYEQYF
TRBD1 | - | TRBJ1-6 | TRBV10-3 | TGTGCCACAAAAAATCCGGGACAGGGGTATTCACCCCTCCACTTT | CATKNPGQGYSPLHF
- | - | TRBJ1-1 | TRBV7-2 | TGTGCCAGCAGCTTCGGAGGGACGACTGAAGCTTTCTTT | CASSFGGTTEAFF
TRBD2 | - | TRBJ2-1 | TRBV9 | TGTGCCAGCAGCGTCCCGGGGGGGGCTGGTGAGCAGTTCTTC | CASSVPGGAGEQFF
TRBD1 | - | TRBJ2-7 | TRBV10-2 | TGCGCCAGCACCCGCGAATGGCCGGGACAGGGGGTGGGCGAGCAGTACTTC | CASTREWPGQGVGEQYF
TRBD1 | - | TRBJ2-7 | TRBV19 | TGTGCCAGTAGTTCGTTAGGGGGCGGAGAGCAGTACTTC | CASSSLGGGEQYF
- | - | TRBJ1-2 | TRBV6-2/TRBV6-3 | TGTGCCAGCAGTTCCCTCATACTGGATGGCTACACCTTC | CASSSLILDGYTF
- | few | TRBJ1-5 | TRBV6-2/TRBV6-3 | TGTGCCAGCAGTTACCACGACGGAGGTGGGCCCCAGCATTTT | CASSYHDGGGPQHF
- | - | TRBJ2-5 | TRBV5-1 | TGCGCCAGCAGCCCCCGGACAGACGGGAAGACCCAGTACTTC | CASSPRTDGKTQYF